This entry concerns a single T cell receptor (beta chain). The CDR3 extends 3 residues past the end of the read, so its final part is completed from the germline J gene. This sample is part of a study of T cells in women clearing cervical HPV infection. HPV was found by MY09/MY11 PCR and dot-blot genotyping. The CDR3 spans 16 residues. Germline lookup yields CDR1 LNHDA and CDR2 SQIVND (reference sequence). With 7 bases removed from V and 3 bases from J, the gap between germline ends came to 18 bases. The protocol was immunoSEQ multiplex PCR, while the TCRdb copy is restricted to in-frame clones and leaves out a portion. In all, the sample yields roughly 50,000 clones.

J is TRBJ2-2 and V is TRBV19; D is perhaps TRBD2 (6 bases). The sequence was obtained from a woman aged 18 to 69 with a cervical HPV16 infection that either progressed to CIN3+ or cleared (not recorded which). Sequencing was performed on blood buffy coat. Incomplete CDR3 DNA: TGTGCCAGTAACCCTAGAGGCGGGATACACACCGGGGAG. It translates to CASNPRGGIHTGE. The full CDR3 is CASNPRGGIHTGELFF.